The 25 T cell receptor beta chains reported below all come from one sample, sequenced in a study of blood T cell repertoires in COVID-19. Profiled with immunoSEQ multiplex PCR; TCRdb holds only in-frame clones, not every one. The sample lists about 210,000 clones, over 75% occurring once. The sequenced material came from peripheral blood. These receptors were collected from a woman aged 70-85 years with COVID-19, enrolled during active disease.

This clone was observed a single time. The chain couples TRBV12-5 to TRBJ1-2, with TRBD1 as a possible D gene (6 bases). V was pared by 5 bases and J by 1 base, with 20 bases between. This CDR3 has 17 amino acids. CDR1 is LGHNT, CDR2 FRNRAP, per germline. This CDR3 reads CASGRYTGRGSNYGYTF. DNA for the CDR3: TGTGCTAGTGGTCGATATACAGGGAGGGGGAGTAACTATGGCTACACCTTC.

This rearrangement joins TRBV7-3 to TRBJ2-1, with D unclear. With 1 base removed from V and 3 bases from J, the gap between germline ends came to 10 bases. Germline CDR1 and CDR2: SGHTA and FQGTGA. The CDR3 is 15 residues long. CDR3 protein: CASSLSGPNYNEQFF. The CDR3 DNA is TGTGCCAGCAGCTTAAGCGGTCCTAACTACAATGAGCAGTTCTTC.

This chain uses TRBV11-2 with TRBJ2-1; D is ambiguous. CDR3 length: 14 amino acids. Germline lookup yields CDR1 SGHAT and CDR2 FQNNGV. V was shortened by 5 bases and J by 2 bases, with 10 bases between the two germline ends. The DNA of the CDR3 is TGTGCCAGCAGCACCCTGGCGGCCTACAATGAGCAGTTCTTC. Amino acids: CASSTLAAYNEQFF.

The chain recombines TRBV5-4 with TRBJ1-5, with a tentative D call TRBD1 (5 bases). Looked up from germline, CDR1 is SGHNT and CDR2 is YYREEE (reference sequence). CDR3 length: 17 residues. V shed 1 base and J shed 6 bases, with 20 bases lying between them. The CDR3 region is CASSLQGGGGGVQPQHF. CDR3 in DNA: TGTGCCAGCAGCTTGCAGGGAGGAGGCGGCGGGGTTCAGCCCCAGCATTTT.

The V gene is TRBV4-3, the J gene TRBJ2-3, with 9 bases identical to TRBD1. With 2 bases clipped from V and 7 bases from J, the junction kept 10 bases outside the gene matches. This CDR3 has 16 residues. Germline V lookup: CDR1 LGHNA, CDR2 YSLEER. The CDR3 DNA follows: TGCGCCAGCAGCCAAAGGAGTGGGGGACAGGGAAATACGCAGTATTTT. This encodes CASSQRSGGQGNTQYF.

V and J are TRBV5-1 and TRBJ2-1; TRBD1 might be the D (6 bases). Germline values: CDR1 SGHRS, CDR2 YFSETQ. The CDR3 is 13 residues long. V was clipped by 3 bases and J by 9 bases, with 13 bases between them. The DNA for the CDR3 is TGCGCCAGCAGCTCTGGACAGTTCGGTGAGCAGTTCTTC. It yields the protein CASSSGQFGEQFF.

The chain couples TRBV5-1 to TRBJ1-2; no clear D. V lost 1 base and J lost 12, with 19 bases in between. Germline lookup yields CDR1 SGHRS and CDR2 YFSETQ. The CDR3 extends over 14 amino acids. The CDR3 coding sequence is TGCGCCAGCAGCTTGCTTGCGGGCCAGCCAAGTCACACCTTC. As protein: CASSLLAGQPSHTF.

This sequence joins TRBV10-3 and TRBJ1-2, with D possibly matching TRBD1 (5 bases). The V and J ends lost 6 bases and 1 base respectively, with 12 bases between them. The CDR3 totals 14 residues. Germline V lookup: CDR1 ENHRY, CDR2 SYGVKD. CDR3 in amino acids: CAISGGDLNYGYTF. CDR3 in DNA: TGTGCCATCAGCGGCGGGGACCTTAACTATGGCTACACCTTC.

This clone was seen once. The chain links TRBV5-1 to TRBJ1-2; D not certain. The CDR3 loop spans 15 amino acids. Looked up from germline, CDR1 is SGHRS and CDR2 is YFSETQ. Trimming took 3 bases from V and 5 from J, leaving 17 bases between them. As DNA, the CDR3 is TGCGCCAGCAGCTCAAATCCGGGTGACCTTTATGGCTACACCTTC. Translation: CASSSNPGDLYGYTF.

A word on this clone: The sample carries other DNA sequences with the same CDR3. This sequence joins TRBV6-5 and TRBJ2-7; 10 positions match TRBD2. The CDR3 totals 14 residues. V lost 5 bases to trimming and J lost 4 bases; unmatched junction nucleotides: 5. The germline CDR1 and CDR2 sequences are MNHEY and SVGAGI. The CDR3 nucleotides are TGTGCCAGCAGTCGGACTAGCGGTTCATACGAGCAGTACTTC. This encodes CASSRTSGSYEQYF.

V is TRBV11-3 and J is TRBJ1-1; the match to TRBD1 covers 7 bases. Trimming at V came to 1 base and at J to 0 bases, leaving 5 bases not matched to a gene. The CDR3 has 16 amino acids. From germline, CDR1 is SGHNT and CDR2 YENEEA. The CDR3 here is CASSLAPGGMNTEAFF. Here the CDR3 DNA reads TGTGCCAGCAGCTTAGCCCCAGGGGGGATGAACACTGAAGCTTTCTTT.

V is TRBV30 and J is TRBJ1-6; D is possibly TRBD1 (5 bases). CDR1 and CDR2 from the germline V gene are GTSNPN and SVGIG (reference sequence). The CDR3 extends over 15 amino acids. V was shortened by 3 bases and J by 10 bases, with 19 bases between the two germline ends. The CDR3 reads CAWRRIGGEESPLHF. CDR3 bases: TGTGCCTGGAGAAGGATCGGGGGGGAGGAATCACCCCTCCACTTT.

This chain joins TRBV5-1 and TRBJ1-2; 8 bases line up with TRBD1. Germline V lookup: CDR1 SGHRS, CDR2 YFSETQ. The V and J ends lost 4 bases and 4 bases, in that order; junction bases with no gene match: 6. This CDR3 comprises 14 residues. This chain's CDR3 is CASSADRASYGYTF. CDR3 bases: TGCGCCAGCAGCGCGGACAGGGCTAGCTATGGCTACACCTTC.

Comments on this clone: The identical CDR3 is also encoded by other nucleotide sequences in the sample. The CDR3 DNA is TGCAGCGTTCCGGGACAGGGAATATACGAGCAGTACTTC. It yields the protein CSVPGQGIYEQYF. V gene TRBV29-1 combines with J gene TRBJ2-7, with TRBD1 matching over 9 bases. V lost 5 bases to trimming and J lost 4 bases; unmatched junction nucleotides: 6. Germline CDR1 and CDR2: SQVTM and ANQGSEA. The CDR3 extends over 13 amino acids.

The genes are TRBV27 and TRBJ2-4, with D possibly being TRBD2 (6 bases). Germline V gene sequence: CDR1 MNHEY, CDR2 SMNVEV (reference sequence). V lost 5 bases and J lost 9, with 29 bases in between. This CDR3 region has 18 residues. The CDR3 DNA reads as TGTGCCAGCAGTCCGGGGTTTAGTGGGACTCAACCACAAAGCATTCAGTACTTC. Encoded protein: CASSPGFSGTQPQSIQYF.

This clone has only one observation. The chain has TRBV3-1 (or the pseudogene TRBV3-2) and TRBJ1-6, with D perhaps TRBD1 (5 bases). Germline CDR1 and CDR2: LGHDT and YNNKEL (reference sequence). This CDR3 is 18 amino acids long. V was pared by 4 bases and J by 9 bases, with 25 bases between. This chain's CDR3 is CASSPEQWGMGRVSPLHF. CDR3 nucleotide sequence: TGTGCCAGCAGCCCCGAGCAGTGGGGTATGGGGCGCGTTTCACCCCTCCACTTT.

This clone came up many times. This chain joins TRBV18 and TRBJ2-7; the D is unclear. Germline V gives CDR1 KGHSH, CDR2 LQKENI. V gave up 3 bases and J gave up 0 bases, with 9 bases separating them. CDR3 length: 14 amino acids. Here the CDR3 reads CASSPGRNSYEQYF. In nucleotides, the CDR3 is TGTGCCAGCTCACCGGGCAGGAACTCCTACGAGCAGTACTTC.

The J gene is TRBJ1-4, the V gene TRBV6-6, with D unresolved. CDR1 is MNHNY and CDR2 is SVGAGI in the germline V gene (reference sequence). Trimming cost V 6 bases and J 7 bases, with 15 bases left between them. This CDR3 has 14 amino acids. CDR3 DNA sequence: TGTGCCAGCAGGCGGCTCTTCCTGGGTGAAAAACTGTTTTTT. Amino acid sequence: CASRRLFLGEKLFF.

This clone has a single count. The CDR3 region is CASSLGSSGNYGYTF. In DNA, the CDR3 is TGTGCCAGCAGCTTAGGGTCCAGTGGTAACTATGGCTACACCTTC. The rearrangement links TRBV11-2 to TRBJ1-2, with unresolved D. Germline CDR1 and CDR2: SGHAT and FQNNGV. CDR3 size: 15 residues. V gave up 1 base and J gave up 1 base, with 10 bases separating them.

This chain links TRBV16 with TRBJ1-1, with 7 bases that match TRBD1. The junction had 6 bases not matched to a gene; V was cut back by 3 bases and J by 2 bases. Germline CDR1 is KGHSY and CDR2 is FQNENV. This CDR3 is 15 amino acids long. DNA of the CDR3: TGTGCCAGCAGCCACCTACAGGGGAGTAACACTGAAGCTTTCTTT. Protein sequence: CASSHLQGSNTEAFF.

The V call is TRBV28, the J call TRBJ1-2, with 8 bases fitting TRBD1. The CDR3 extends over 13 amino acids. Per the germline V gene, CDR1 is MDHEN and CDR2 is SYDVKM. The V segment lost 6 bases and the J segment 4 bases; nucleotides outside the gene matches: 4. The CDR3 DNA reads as TGTGCCAGCAGACCGGGACAGGTCTATGGCTACACCTTC. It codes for CASRPGQVYGYTF.

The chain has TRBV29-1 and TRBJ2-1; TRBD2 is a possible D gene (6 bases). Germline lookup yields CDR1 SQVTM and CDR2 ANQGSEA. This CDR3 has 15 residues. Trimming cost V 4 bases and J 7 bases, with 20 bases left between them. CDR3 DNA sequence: TGCAGCGTTGTGGGGGGTATTGGGAGCAAAAATGAGCAGTTCTTC. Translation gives CSVVGGIGSKNEQFF.

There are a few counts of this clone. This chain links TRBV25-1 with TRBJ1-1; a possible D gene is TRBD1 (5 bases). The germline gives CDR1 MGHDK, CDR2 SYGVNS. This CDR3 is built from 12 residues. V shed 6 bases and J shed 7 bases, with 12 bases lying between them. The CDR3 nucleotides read TGTGCCAGCAGCTCTATGGGGCGTGAAGCTTTCTTT. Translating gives CASSSMGREAFF.

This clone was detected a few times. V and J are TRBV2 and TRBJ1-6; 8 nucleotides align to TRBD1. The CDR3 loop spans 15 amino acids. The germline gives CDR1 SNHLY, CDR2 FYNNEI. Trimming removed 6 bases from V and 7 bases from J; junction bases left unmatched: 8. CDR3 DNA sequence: TGTGCCAGCAGAGCACTAGGACAGGGAAATTCACCCCTCCACTTT. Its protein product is CASRALGQGNSPLHF.

In DNA form, the CDR3 reads TGTGCCAGCAGCCACCAGGGGGGCGGCTACACCTTC. It specifies CASSHQGGGYTF. This rearrangement joins TRBV7-8 to TRBJ1-2; 7 bases line up with TRBD1. J lost 8 bases, V lost 5 bases, and 5 bases had no gene match. The CDR3 consists of 12 residues. Germline lookup yields CDR1 SGHVS and CDR2 FQNEAQ.